One sample yielded the 26 T cell receptor beta chains listed below, sequenced in a study of T cell responses to AZD1222 COVID-19 vaccine. Data came from immunoSEQ multiplex PCR; TCRdb stores just in-frame clones and leaves some out. The table includes more than 150,000 clones, less than 90% detected once. The sequenced sample was peripheral blood, obtained after recovery from COVID-19. The receptor set was obtained from an adult who had recovered from COVID-19.

The V gene is TRBV19, the J gene TRBJ2-7, with 8 bases matching TRBD1. V lost 0 bases, J lost 7 bases, and 8 bases stayed unmatched. Germline assignment: CDR1 LNHDA and CDR2 SQIVND (reference sequence). The CDR3 length is 15 residues. The CDR3 sequence: CASSIDSGGPEEQYF. CDR3 bases: TGTGCCAGTAGTATAGATTCAGGGGGCCCGGAAGAGCAGTACTTC.

This chain links TRBV24-1 with TRBJ1-5, with 7 bases aligning to TRBD1. This CDR3 is 16 amino acids long. Looked up from germline, CDR1 is KGHDR and CDR2 is SFDVKD. The J segment lost 1 base and the V segment lost 4 bases, leaving 6 bases of the junction unmatched. In nucleotides, the CDR3 is TGTGCCACCAGTGACCACGGACAGGCCAGCAATCAGCCCCAGCATTTT. Translation: CATSDHGQASNQPQHF.

V is TRBV28 and J is TRBJ1-5, with 9 bases aligning to TRBD1. The CDR3 contains 15 residues. The V segment lost 8 bases and the J segment 6 bases; nucleotides outside the gene matches: 11. The germline V gene encodes CDR1 MDHEN and CDR2 SYDVKM. This CDR3 is CASLPGDRVGQPQHF. The CDR3 region has the DNA TGTGCCAGCCTACCTGGGGACAGGGTAGGTCAGCCCCAGCATTTT.

This rearrangement joins TRBV6-5 to TRBJ1-1; D is unresolved. The CDR3 runs 14 residues. Trimming left V 6 bases short and J 3 bases short, with 14 bases between. Germline-derived CDR1 and CDR2 are MNHEY and SVGAGI. This CDR3 reads CASRPSGEYTEAFF. DNA for the CDR3: TGTGCCAGCAGACCCAGCGGAGAATACACTGAAGCTTTCTTT.

This sequence joins TRBV2 and TRBJ1-1; D remains ambiguous. V dropped 3 bases and J dropped 11 bases, with 16 bases sitting between them. This CDR3 comprises 13 residues. Germline CDR1 SNHLY, CDR2 FYNNEI. The CDR3 coding sequence is TGTGCCAGCAGTGAGCCACCACTTAAAGGCGCTTTCTTT. Its translation is CASSEPPLKGAFF.

This rearrangement joins TRBV12-3 or TRBV12-4 to TRBJ1-4; D not resolved. The V end was cut by 8 bases, the J end by 7 bases, with 11 bases between. The CDR3 consists of 12 residues. CDR3 coding DNA: TGTGCCAGCGGTATTTGGGCTGAAAAACTGTTTTTT. It is translated as CASGIWAEKLFF.

V and J are TRBV7-6 and TRBJ1-2, with D unresolved. From germline, CDR1 is SGHVS and CDR2 FNYEAQ. V lost 1 base, J lost 1 base, and 7 bases lay in between. This CDR3 region has 14 residues. The CDR3 loop reads CASSLGGNNYGYTF. CDR3 DNA sequence: TGTGCCAGCAGCTTAGGCGGGAATAACTATGGCTACACCTTC.

The V gene is TRBV11-2, the J gene TRBJ1-2; D unresolved. CDR1 and CDR2 (germline): SGHAT, FQNNGV. Deletions cut 4 bases from V and 0 bases from J, with 6 bases between. The CDR3 runs 13 residues. This chain's CDR3 is CASSSLSNYGYTF. Here the CDR3 DNA reads TGTGCCAGCAGCTCCCTCTCTAACTATGGCTACACCTTC.

J is TRBJ2-2 and V is TRBV5-1; TRBD2 matches 7 bases. V was pared by 1 base and J by 0 bases, with 0 bases of the junction left unmatched. The CDR3 has 15 amino acids. Germline V lookup: CDR1 SGHRS, CDR2 YFSETQ. In nucleotides, the CDR3 is TGCGCCAGCAGCTTGAGCGGGGCGAACACCGGGGAGCTGTTTTTT. Translation gives CASSLSGANTGELFF.

The chain employs TRBV19 and TRBJ1-6; the match to TRBD1 covers 8 bases. Per the germline V gene, CDR1 is LNHDA and CDR2 is SQIVND (reference sequence). V was clipped by 5 bases and J by 8 bases; unmatched bases: 5. The CDR3 is made up of 14 amino acids. CDR3 loop: CASSGSGGDSPLHF. In nucleotides, the CDR3 is TGTGCCAGTAGTGGTTCAGGGGGCGATTCACCCCTCCACTTT.

Regarding this clone: Other DNA sequences from this sample encode an identical CDR3 as well. The V gene is TRBV6-5, the J gene TRBJ1-5; a weak D match, TRBD1 (5 bases). V was cut by 8 bases and J by 1 base, with 6 bases left in between. The CDR3 loop spans 12 amino acids. Germline values: CDR1 MNHEY, CDR2 SVGAGI. CDR3 sequence reads: CASRGSNQPQHF. In nucleotides, the CDR3 is TGTGCCAGCCGGGGGAGCAATCAGCCCCAGCATTTT.

V and J are TRBV6-6 and TRBJ1-1; TRBD1 aligns across 8 bases. Germline V gives CDR1 MNHNY, CDR2 SVGAGI (reference sequence). After removal of 7 bases from V and 5 bases from J, the junction contained 6 bases not matched to a gene. The CDR3 runs to 13 residues. This CDR3 reads CASIETGETEAFF. CDR3 in DNA: TGTGCCAGCATTGAGACAGGGGAGACTGAAGCTTTCTTT.

V is TRBV6-5 and J is TRBJ1-1; no definite D call. The CDR3 is 15 amino acids. Germline V lookup: CDR1 MNHEY, CDR2 SVGAGI. Trimming removed 6 bases at V and 6 bases at J, with 20 bases between. The CDR3 DNA sequence: TGTGCCAGCAGCAAAGACGGGAGCTCGAGGGCTGAAGCTTTCTTT. This gives the protein CASSKDGSSRAEAFF.

V and J are TRBV12-5 and TRBJ2-5; 7 bases agree with TRBD1. The germline gives CDR1 LGHNT, CDR2 FRNRAP. V was clipped by 7 bases and J by 1 base; unmatched bases: 3. This CDR3 contains 13 residues. In nucleotides, the CDR3 is TGTGCTAGTGCACAGGGGCTCCAAGAGACCCAGTACTTC. Its translation is CASAQGLQETQYF.

The chain is built from TRBV6-2 or TRBV6-3 and TRBJ1-2; a possible D gene is TRBD1 (5 bases). Trimming took off 3 bases at V and 0 bases at J, with 11 bases between the two ends. CDR1 and CDR2 (germline): MNHEY, SVGEGT. There are 15 residues in the CDR3. The CDR3 DNA is TGTGCCAGCAGTTATGGGGCCAGGGCTAACTATGGCTACACCTTC. Translation gives CASSYGARANYGYTF.

This clone was seen just once. The chain employs TRBV20-1 and TRBJ2-7, with 11 bases lining up with TRBD2. The CDR3 is 11 residues long. Germline V gives CDR1 DFQATT, CDR2 SNEGSKA (reference sequence). V was clipped by 7 bases and J by 4 bases; unmatched bases: 0. The CDR3 sequence is CSVAGGYEQYF. The DNA for the CDR3 is TGCAGTGTAGCGGGGGGGTACGAGCAGTACTTC.

The V gene is TRBV5-1, the J gene TRBJ1-4; TRBD1 might be the D (6 bases). The CDR3 is 15 residues long. Looked up from germline, CDR1 is SGHRS and CDR2 is YFSETQ. V was cut by 5 bases and J by 5 bases, with 16 bases left in between. DNA for the CDR3: TGCGCCAGCAGGACGACAGGTCCCCCAAATGAAAAACTGTTTTTT. Translated, it gives CASRTTGPPNEKLFF.

The chain couples TRBV2 to TRBJ2-7, with D uncertain. This CDR3 has 11 amino acids. Germline CDR1 is SNHLY and CDR2 is FYNNEI. The V end was cut by 6 bases, the J end by 7 bases, with 10 bases between. The CDR3 bases are TGTGCCAGCAGAGGCCACATGGAGCAGTACTTC. It encodes CASRGHMEQYF.

The chain is built from TRBV7-9 and TRBJ1-1, with D possibly TRBD1 on 5 matching bases. Germline values: CDR1 SEHNR, CDR2 FQNEAQ (reference sequence). The V end was cut by 3 bases, the J end by 0 bases, with 23 bases between. The CDR3 spans 19 residues. CDR3: CASSLLKIRDRDVNTEAFF. The CDR3 DNA sequence: TGTGCCAGCAGCTTGTTGAAAATTAGGGACCGGGACGTGAACACTGAAGCTTTCTTT.

CDR3 bases: TGTGCCAGCAGTTCCTTCAGCTCCTTTCGAGAAAAACTGTTTTTT. This sequence encodes CASSSFSSFREKLFF. The rearrangement links TRBV2 to TRBJ1-4; D gene unclear. Trimming removed 5 bases from V and 8 bases from J, with 18 bases in between. Looked up from germline, CDR1 is SNHLY and CDR2 is FYNNEI. The CDR3 loop spans 15 amino acids.

The CDR3, as DNA: TGCGCCAGCAGCCAATCACGGAAGGGTAATGAAAAACTGTTTTTT. Its protein product is CASSQSRKGNEKLFF. V and J are TRBV4-1 and TRBJ1-4; D gene ambiguous. V shed 2 bases and J shed 4 bases, with 11 bases lying between them. Germline V lookup: CDR1 MGHRA, CDR2 YSYEKL. The length of the CDR3 is 15 residues.

J is TRBJ1-1 and V is TRBV14; possibly TRBD1 for D (6 bases). The CDR3 totals 17 residues. CDR1 is SGHDN and CDR2 is FVKESK in the germline V gene. Trimming took 4 bases from V and 7 from J, leaving 25 bases between them. CDR3 sequence: CASSLSWDTSRTHEAFF. The CDR3 DNA follows: TGTGCCAGCAGCCTCAGCTGGGACACCTCCCGGACGCATGAAGCTTTCTTT.

DNA of the CDR3: TGCGCCAGCAGCCAAGATTTCAGGGGAGCTGGCTACACCTTC. It translates to CASSQDFRGAGYTF. This rearrangement joins TRBV4-3 to TRBJ1-2, with D tentatively TRBD1 (6 bases). There are 14 residues in the CDR3. The germline V and J ends were trimmed by 0 bases and 7 bases, with 12 bases remaining between them. Germline lookup yields CDR1 LGHNA and CDR2 YSLEER.

The rearrangement joins TRBV4-1 to TRBJ2-1; the D is unclear. The CDR3 covers 11 residues. Trimming removed 0 bases from V and 12 bases from J, with 6 bases in between. The V gene's germline CDR1 is MGHRA and CDR2 YSYEKL. The CDR3 protein is CASSQEVTQFF. The DNA for the CDR3 is TGCGCCAGCAGCCAAGAAGTGACGCAGTTCTTC.

CDR3 amino acids: CASSVATSGGYQETQYF. DNA for the CDR3: TGTGCCAGCAGCGTTGCTACTAGCGGGGGTTACCAAGAGACCCAGTACTTC. V usage is TRBV9 and J usage is TRBJ2-5; 11 bases are shared with TRBD2. CDR3 size: 17 residues. V lost 2 bases, J lost 0 bases, and 6 bases stayed unmatched. The V gene's germline CDR1 is SGDLS and CDR2 YYNGEE.

The chain recombines TRBV5-1 with TRBJ2-5, with D possibly matching TRBD2 (5 bases). This CDR3 comprises 13 residues. CDR1 SGHRS and CDR2 YFSETQ come from the germline V gene. V gave up 4 bases and J gave up 4 bases, with 11 bases separating them. CDR3 nucleotides: TGCGCCAGCAGCCAACTAGGGCGAGAGACCCAGTACTTC. Translation: CASSQLGRETQYF.